The TCR beta chain under discussion was sequenced for a study of blood T cell repertoires in COVID-19. Across the whole study: There were acute and convalescent COVID-19 samples, and they came from the United States, Italy and Spain. The cDNA or gDNA used as material had been derived from T cells, B-cell-depleted T cells, or PBMCs.

In the authors' workflow: Reference gene primers were amplified, and this amplification served to estimate nucleated cell counts. The data were produced by immunoSEQ multiplex PCR, yet TCRdb's version contains in-frame clones alone and is incomplete. The V and J calls and the clone size are those of that table, but D and trimming were determined from the DNA. This sample carries around 170,000 clones, around four fifths of them seen once, and the ten largest clones take approximately 14%. The CDR3 has 15 amino acids. Losses at the gene ends were 5 bases for V and 7 bases for J; bases not matched to a gene: 10. Per the germline V gene, CDR1 is MNHEY and CDR2 is SVGEGT.

This TCR was recovered from a man younger than 45 with active or convalescent COVID-19. Input material: peripheral blood. This chain joins TRBV6-2 or TRBV6-3 and TRBJ2-7; 11 bases fit TRBD2. CDR3: CASSILLAGGGEQYF. CDR3 DNA: TGTGCCAGCAGTATACTCCTAGCGGGAGGAGGTGAGCAGTACTTC.